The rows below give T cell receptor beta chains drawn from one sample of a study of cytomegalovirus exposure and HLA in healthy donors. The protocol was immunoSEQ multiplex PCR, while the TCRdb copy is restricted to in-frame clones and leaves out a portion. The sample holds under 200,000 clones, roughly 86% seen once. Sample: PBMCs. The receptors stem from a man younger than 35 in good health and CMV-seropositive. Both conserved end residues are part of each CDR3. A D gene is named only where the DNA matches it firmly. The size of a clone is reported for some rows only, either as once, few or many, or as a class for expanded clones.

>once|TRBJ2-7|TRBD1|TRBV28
TGTGCCAGCAGTGCCCGACAGGGGGGGCACGAGCAGTACTTC
CASSARQGGHEQYF
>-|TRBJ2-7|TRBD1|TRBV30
TGTGCCTGGAGTGTCGACAGGGGGCTGTACGAGCAGTACTTC
CAWSVDRGLYEQYF
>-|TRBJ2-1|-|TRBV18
TGTGCCAGCTCACCAGCCACACCAACAGGCAATGAGCAGTTCTTC
CASSPATPTGNEQFF
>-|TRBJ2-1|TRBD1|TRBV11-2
TGTGCCAGCAGGTCAATACAGGGGGCTTCATACAATGAGCAGTTCTTC
CASRSIQGASYNEQFF
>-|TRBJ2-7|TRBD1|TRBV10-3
TGTGCCATCAAAGGACAGGAAGCCTTTCGCGAGCAGTACTTC
CAIKGQEAFREQYF
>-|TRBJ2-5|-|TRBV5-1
TGCGCCAGCAGCTCTGGGGGCGGTGCGACCCAGTACTTC
CASSSGGGATQYF
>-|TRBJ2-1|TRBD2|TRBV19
TGTGCCAGTAGTAGTAGCGGGATTTCCTACAATGAGCAGTTCTTC
CASSSSGISYNEQFF
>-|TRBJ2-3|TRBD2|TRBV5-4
TGTGCCAGCAGCAGATTAGCGGGTACCCTCACAGATACGCAGTATTTT
CASSRLAGTLTDTQYF
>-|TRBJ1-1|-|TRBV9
TGTGCCAGCAGCGTAGGGCCAGCGGAGATCACTGAAGCTTTCTTT
CASSVGPAEITEAFF
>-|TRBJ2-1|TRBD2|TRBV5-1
TGCGCCAGCAGCTTGCGCTGGGTGACTAGCGGGAGTGGGTCCTACAATGAGCAGTTCTTC
CASSLRWVTSGSGSYNEQFF
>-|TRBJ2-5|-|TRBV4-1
TGCGCCAGCAGCCAAGGACTCGAGTGGGAGACCCAGTACTTC
CASSQGLEWETQYF
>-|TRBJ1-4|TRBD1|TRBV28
TGTGCCAGCAGTTCGGGACAGGGGGCTGAAAAACTGTTTTTT
CASSSGQGAEKLFF
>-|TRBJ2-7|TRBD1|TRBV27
TGTGCCAGCGCGGGGACAGGGGGCTACGAGCAGTACTTC
CASAGTGGYEQYF
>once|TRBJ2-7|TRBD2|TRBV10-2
TGCGCCAGCAGTGTGACTAGCGCATCCTACGAGCAGTACTTC
CASSVTSASYEQYF
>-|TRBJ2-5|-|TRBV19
TGTGCCAGTAGTATTCAGGGGCGCGGGGAGACCCAGTACTTC
CASSIQGRGETQYF
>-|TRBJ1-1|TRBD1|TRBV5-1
TGCGCCAGCAGCACCCAGACAGGGGCCACATCGTATTTT
CASSTQTGATSYF
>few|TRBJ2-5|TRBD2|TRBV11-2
TGTGCCAGCAGCCCAATACGGGGGGTGATGGAGACCCAGTACTTC
CASSPIRGVMETQYF
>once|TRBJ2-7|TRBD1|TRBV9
TGTGCCAGCAGCGTCGCGGTTAGGGGACAGGGGGCTTACGAGCAGTACTTC
CASSVAVRGQGAYEQYF
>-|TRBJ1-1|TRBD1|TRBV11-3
TGTGCCAGCAGCCCCGGGGGGACAGGGAAAGCTTTCTTT
CASSPGGTGKAFF
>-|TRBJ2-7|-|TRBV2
TGTGCCAGCAGCACTCCGCTGGAGCTTTCCTACGAGCAGTACTTC
CASSTPLELSYEQYF
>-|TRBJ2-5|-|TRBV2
TGTGCCTCAGCCGGACAGACGCAAGAGACCCAGTACTTC
CASAGQTQETQYF
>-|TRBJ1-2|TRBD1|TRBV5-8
TGTGCCAGCAGCTGGACAGGGTGGAATGGCTACACCTTC
CASSWTGWNGYTF
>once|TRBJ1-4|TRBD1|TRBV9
TGTGCCAGCAGCGGAGCCGGGACAGGGGTTGAAAAACTGTTTTTT
CASSGAGTGVEKLFF
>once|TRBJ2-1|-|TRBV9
TGTGCCAGCAGCGTAGAGGGGGGGGACTACCCTTTCTCCTACAATGAGCAGTTCTTC
CASSVEGGDYPFSYNEQFF
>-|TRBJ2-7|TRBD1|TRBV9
TGTGCCAGCAGCGTTGGCAGGGGGCATTCCTACGAGCAGTACTTC
CASSVGRGHSYEQYF
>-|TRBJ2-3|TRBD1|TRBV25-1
TGTGCCAGCAGTGGTCACAGGGGGTCCCCAAGAGATACGCAGTATTTT
CASSGHRGSPRDTQYF
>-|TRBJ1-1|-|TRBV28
TGTGCCAGCAGCCAGACAACCCCGTACATGAACACTGAAGCTTTCTTT
CASSQTTPYMNTEAFF
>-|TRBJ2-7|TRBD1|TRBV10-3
TGTGCCATCAGTGAACGGACAGGGAGTGCGTACGAGCAGTACTTC
CAISERTGSAYEQYF
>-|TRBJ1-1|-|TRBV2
TGTGCCAGCAGTGCGGTCTCGGGGAGAGGGTACACTGAAGCTTTCTTT
CASSAVSGRGYTEAFF
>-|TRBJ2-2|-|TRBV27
TGTGCCAGCAGTTTCCTTCGCGGGTCCGGGGAGCTGTTTTTT
CASSFLRGSGELFF
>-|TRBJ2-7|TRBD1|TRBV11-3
TGTGCCAGCAGCCCCCTTCAGGGGGCGAAAACCTACGAGCAGTACTTC
CASSPLQGAKTYEQYF
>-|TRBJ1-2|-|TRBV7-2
TGTGCCAGCAGCGCCCAACAGGGCAGGTATGGCTACACCTTC
CASSAQQGRYGYTF
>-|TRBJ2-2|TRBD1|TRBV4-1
TGCGCCAGCAGCCCGAGACAGGGGGCGAACACCGGGGAGCTGTTTTTT
CASSPRQGANTGELFF
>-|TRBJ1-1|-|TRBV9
TGTGCCAGCAGCCCCAGCGGGGGCATGAACACTGAAGCTTTCTTT
CASSPSGGMNTEAFF
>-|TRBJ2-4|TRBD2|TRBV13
TGTGCCAGCAGCTTCGGGACTAGCGGGAGTGGCGATGCCAAAAACATTCAGTACTTC
CASSFGTSGSGDAKNIQYF
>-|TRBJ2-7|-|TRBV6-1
TGTGCCAGCAGTGAAGCTGCAGGGTCCTACGAGCAGTACTTC
CASSEAAGSYEQYF
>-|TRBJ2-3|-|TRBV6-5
TGTGCCAGCACCACAACAAGGGGAGATACGCAGTATTTT
CASTTTRGDTQYF
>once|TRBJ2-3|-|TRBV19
TGTGCCAGTAGTAGGCCCAACACAGATACGCAGTATTTT
CASSRPNTDTQYF
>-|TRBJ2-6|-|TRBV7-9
TGTGCCAGCACCTCCGGGAACTCTGGGGCCAACGTCCTGACTTTC
CASTSGNSGANVLTF
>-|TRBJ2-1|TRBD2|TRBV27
TGTGCCAGCAGTTTAAGGACTAGCGGGAGCCGAACCCGAGTCTTC
CASSLRTSGSRTRVF
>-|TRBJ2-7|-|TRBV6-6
TGTGCCAGCAGTTACTCGATTGGGTCGAACAGCAACGAGCAGTACTTC
CASSYSIGSNSNEQYF
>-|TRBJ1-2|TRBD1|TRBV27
TGTGCCAGCAGGCTAGCCGGAACAGGGGGCCATGGCTACACCTTC
CASRLAGTGGHGYTF
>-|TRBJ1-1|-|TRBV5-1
TGCGCCAGCAGCTACAGAAGTAACACTGAAGCTTTCTTT
CASSYRSNTEAFF
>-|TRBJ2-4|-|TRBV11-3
TGTGCCAGCAGCCCAAGCGGTTTAGCCAAAAACATTCAGTACTTC
CASSPSGLAKNIQYF
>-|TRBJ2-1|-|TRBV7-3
TGTGCCAGCAGCTCCTCACCGAGCTCCTACAATGAGCAGTTCTTC
CASSSSPSSYNEQFF
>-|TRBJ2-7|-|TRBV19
TGTGCCAGCAGCTTCGGGACTGCCGCCTACGAGCAGTACTTC
CASSFGTAAYEQYF
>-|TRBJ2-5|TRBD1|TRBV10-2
TGCGCCAGCAGCCAGGACAGGGTGGGCGAGACCCAGTACTTC
CASSQDRVGETQYF
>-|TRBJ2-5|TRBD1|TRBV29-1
TGCAGCGTCGCCCGGGACAGGGGTCAAGAGACCCAGTACTTC
CSVARDRGQETQYF
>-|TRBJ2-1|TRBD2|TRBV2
TGTGCCAGCAGAATTTCTCTAGCGGCAAAATACAATGAGCAGTTCTTC
CASRISLAAKYNEQFF
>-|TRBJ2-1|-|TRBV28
TGTGCCAGCAGTTTAGCGCAGGGGAACAATGAGCAGTTCTTC
CASSLAQGNNEQFF
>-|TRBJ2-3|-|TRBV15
TGTGCCACCAGCAGAGATCCCGACAGAGAGCAGTATTTT
CATSRDPDREQYF
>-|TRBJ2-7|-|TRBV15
TGTGCCACCAGCAGAGAAAGAGGGTTCGGGCTCATCGAGCAGTACTTC
CATSRERGFGLIEQYF
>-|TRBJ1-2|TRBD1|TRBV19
TGTGCCAGTTCCACTCAGGGGGCCTATGGCTACACCTTC
CASSTQGAYGYTF
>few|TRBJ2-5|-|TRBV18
TGTGCCAGCTCCACAGGGTTTCAAGAGACCCAGTACTTC
CASSTGFQETQYF
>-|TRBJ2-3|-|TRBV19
TGTGCCAGTAGTATATCATCAGATACGCAGTATTTT
CASSISSDTQYF
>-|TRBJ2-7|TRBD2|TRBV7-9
TGTGCCAGCAGTTCTGGACTAGCGGGAGAGCAGTACTTC
CASSSGLAGEQYF
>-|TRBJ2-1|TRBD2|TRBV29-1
TGCAGCGTTGAACAACGACTAGCGGGAGGGGGTGAGCAGTTCTTC
CSVEQRLAGGGEQFF
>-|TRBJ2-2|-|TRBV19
TGTGCCAGTAGTATCAGCGGAGTCGGCACCGGGGAGCTGTTTTTT
CASSISGVGTGELFF
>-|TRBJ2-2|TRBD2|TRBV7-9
TGTGCCAGCAGCCCTCCTAGCGGCCGAACTTCGGCCGGGGAGCTGTTTTTT
CASSPPSGRTSAGELFF
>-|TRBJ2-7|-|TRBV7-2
TGTGCCAGCATCCCACGGGGGTCCTACGAGCAGTACTTC
CASIPRGSYEQYF